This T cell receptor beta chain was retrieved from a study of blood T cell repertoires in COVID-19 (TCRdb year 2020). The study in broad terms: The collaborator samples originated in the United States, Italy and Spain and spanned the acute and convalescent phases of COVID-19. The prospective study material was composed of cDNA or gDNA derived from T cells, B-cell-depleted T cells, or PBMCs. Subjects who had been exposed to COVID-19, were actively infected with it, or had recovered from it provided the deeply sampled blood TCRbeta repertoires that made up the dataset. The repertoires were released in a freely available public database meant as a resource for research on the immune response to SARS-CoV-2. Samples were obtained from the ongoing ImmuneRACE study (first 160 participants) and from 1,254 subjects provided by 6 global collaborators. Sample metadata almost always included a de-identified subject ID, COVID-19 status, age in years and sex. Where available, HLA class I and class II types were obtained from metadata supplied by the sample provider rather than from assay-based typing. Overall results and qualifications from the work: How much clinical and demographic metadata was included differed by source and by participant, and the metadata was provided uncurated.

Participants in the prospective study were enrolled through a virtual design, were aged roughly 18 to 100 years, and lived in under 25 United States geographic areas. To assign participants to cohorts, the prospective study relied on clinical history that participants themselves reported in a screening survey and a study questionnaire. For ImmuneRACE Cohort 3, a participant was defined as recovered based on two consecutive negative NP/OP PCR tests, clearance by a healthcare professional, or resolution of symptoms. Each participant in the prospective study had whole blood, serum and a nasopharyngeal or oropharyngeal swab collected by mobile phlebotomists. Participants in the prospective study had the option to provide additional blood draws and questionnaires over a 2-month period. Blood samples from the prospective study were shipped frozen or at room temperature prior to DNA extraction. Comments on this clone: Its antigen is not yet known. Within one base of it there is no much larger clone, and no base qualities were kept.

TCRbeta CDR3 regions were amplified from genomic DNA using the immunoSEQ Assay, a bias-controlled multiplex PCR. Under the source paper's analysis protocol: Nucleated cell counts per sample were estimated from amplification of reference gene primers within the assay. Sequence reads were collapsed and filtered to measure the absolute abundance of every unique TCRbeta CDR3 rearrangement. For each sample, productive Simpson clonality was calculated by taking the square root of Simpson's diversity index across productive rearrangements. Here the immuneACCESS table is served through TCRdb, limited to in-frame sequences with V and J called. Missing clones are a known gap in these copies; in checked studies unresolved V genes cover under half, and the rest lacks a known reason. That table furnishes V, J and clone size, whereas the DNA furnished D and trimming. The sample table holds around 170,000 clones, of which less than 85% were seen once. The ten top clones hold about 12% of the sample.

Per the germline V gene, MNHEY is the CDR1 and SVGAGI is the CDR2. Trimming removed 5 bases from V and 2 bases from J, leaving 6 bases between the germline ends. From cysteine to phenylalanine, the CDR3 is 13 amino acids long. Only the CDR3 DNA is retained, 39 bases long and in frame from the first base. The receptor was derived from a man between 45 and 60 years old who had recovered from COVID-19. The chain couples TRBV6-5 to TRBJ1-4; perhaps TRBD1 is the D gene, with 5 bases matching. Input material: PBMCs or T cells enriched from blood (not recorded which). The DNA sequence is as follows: TGTGCCAGCAGTCGGGGGACTAATGAAAAACTGTTTTTT. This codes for CASSRGTNEKLFF.